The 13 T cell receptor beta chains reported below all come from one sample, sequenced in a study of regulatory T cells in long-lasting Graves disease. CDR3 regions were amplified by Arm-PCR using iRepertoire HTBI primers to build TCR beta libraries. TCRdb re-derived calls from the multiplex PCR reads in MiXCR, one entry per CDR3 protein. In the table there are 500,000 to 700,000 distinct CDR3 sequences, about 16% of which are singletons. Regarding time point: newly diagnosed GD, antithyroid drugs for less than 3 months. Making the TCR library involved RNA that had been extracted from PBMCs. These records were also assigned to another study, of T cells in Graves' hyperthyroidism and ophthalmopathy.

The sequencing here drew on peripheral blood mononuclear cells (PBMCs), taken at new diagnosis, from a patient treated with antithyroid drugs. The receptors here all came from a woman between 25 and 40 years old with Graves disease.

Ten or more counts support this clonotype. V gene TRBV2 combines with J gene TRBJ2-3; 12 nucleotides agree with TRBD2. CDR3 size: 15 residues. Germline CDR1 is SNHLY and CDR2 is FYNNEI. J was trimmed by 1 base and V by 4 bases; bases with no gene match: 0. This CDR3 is CASSGTSGGTDTQYF. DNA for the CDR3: TGTGCCAGCAGTGGGACTAGCGGGGGCACAGATACGCAGTATTTT.

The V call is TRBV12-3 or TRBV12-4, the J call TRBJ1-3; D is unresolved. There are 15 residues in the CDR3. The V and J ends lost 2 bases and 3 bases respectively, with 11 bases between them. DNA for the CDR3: TGTGCCAGCAGTTTACAGGTTCTGGGTGGAAACACCATATATTTT. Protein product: CASSLQVLGGNTIYF.

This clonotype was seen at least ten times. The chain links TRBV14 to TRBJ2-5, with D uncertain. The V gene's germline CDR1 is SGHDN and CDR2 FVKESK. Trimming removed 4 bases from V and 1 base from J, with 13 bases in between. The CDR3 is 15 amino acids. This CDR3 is CASSRPLGIQETQYF. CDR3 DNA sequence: TGTGCCAGCAGCCGCCCACTCGGCATCCAAGAGACCCAGTACTTC.

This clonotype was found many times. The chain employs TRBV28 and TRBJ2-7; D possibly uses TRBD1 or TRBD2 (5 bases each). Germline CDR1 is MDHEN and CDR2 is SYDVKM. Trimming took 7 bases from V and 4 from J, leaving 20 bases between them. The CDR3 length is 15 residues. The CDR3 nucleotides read TGTGCCAGCACACCCGGGACCAGGACTCGTTACGAGCAGTACTTC. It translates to CASTPGTRTRYEQYF.

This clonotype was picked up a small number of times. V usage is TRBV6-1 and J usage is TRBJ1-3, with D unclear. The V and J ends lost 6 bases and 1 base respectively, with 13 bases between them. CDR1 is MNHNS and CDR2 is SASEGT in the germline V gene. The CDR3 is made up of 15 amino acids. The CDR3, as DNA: TGTGCCAGCAGACTCGAGAAACATTCTGGAAACACCATATATTTT. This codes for CASRLEKHSGNTIYF.

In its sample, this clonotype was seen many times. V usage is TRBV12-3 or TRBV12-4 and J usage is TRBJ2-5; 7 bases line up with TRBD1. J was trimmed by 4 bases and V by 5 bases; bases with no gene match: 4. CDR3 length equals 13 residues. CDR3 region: CASSTRQGETQYF. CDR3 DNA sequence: TGTGCCAGCAGTACCCGACAGGGAGAGACCCAGTACTTC.

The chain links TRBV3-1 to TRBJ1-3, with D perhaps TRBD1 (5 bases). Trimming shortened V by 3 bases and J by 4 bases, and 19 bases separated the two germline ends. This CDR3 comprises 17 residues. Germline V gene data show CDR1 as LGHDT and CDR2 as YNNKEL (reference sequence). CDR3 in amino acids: CASSHFRTIAEGNTIYF. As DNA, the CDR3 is TGTGCCAGCAGCCACTTCAGGACAATAGCGGAGGGAAACACCATATATTTT.

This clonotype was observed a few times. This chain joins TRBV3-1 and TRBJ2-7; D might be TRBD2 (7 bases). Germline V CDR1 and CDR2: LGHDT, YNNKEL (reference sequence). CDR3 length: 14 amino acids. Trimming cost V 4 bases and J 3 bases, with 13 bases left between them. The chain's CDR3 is CASSPRGASYEQYF. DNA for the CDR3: TGTGCCAGCAGCCCCCGGGGGGCCAGCTACGAGCAGTACTTC.

CDR3 protein: CASSQASLYEQYF. CDR3 nucleotide sequence: TGCGCCAGCAGCCAAGCTAGTTTATACGAGCAGTACTTC. J is TRBJ2-7 and V is TRBV4-1; D unresolved. Germline loops: CDR1 MGHRA, CDR2 YSYEKL. The length of the CDR3 is 13 residues. V was pared by 1 base and J by 4 bases, with 8 bases between.

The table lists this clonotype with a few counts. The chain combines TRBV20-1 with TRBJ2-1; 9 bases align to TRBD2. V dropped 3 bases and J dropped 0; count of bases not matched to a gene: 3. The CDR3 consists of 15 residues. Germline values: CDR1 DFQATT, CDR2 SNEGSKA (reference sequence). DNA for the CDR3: TGCAGTGCTAGTGATAGCGGGAGCTCCTACAATGAGCAGTTCTTC. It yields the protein CSASDSGSSYNEQFF.

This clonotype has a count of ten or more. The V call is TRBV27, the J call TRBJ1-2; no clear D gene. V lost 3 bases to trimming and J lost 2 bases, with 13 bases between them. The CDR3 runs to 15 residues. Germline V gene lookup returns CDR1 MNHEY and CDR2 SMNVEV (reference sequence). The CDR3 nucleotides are TGTGCCAGCAGTTTGCACAAAGGAGCAAACTATGGCTACACCTTC. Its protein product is CASSLHKGANYGYTF.

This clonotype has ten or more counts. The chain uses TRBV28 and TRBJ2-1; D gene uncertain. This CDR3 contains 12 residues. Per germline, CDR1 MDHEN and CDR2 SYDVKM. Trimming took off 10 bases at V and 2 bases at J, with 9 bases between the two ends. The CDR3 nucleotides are TGTGCCATCGCCCGGCCCTACAATGAGCAGTTCTTC. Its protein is CAIARPYNEQFF. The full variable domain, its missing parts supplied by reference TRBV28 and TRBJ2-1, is DVKVTQSSRYLVKRTGEKVFLECVQDMDHENMFWYRQDPGLGLRLIYFSYDVKMKEKGDIPEGYSVSREKKERFSLILESASTNQTSMYLCAIARPYNEQFFGPGTRLTVL.

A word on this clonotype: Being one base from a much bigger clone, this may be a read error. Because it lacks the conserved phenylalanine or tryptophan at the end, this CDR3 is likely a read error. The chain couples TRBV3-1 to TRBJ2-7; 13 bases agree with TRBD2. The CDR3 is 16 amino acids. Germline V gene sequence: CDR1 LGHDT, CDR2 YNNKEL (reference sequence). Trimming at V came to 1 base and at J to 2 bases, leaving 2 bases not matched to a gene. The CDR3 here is CASSQGLAGGAYEQYL. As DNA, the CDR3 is TGTGCCAGCAGCCAAGGACTAGCGGGAGGAGCCTACGAGCAGTACCTC.